This TCR beta chain was identified during a study of blood T cells in healthy people across ages. Overall study findings and caveats: Considered underestimates were the diversity estimates obtained from one million T cells.

As for this clonotype: Its antigen is undetermined.

Germline V lookup: CDR1 MNHNS, CDR2 SASEGT. The CDR3 consists of 12 residues. V dropped 6 bases and J dropped 7 bases, with 12 bases sitting between them. The use of a sample-barcoded 5' primer and a J-beta primer mix characterized a second PCR of roughly 7 to 11 cycles. TCRdb re-called the 5' RACE reads with MiXCR, one entry per CDR3 protein. The table shows 1.6 million or so distinct CDR3 sequences, with around 36% occurring only once. V gene TRBV6-1 combines with J gene TRBJ1-2, with a tentative D call TRBD1 (5 bases). This TCR was recovered from a woman aged 25 to 39 in good health. The sequenced sample was blood. CDR3: CASRDIGCGYTF. DNA for the CDR3: TGTGCCAGCAGGGACATTGGCTGTGGCTACACCTTC.